This T cell receptor (beta chain) was identified in a study of T-cell memory formation after mild COVID-19. General study points: For contracting clones, CD4+ ones sat mainly in CM and EM, CD8+ in EMRA. Some clones that responded turned up in pre-infection memory, which suggests that cross-reactive memory joined in.

A word on this clonotype: Its antigen is unidentified.

After 5'RACE with constant-segment primers, TCR alpha and TCR beta cDNA libraries carrying sample barcodes and UMIs were obtained. TCRdb passed the 5' RACE reads through MiXCR, listing each CDR3 protein once. The sample has hundreds of thousands of distinct CDR3 sequences; around 25% are singletons. CDR1 is SGHVS and CDR2 is FQNEAQ in the germline V gene. The CDR3 contains 15 residues. V was trimmed by 4 bases and J by 0 bases, leaving 12 bases between them. This TCR came from an adult woman who had mild COVID-19 (a few samples of this study predate the infection). Cell type and time point are not known. V and J are TRBV7-8 and TRBJ1-1; tentative D call: TRBD1 (5 bases). The sample was PBMCs or a T cell subset sorted from them (not recorded which). The CDR3: CASSSSGRLNTEAFF. CDR3 coding DNA: TGTGCCAGCAGCTCCTCGGGACGGTTGAACACTGAAGCTTTCTTT.